The clone carrying this T cell receptor (beta chain) has just a few counts. The antigen remains undetermined. The record originates from a study of blood T cells in healthy people across ages. Study results and caveats: Significant beta diversity loss was already apparent by age approximately 38, declining roughly linearly.

The CDR3 runs to 14 residues. The germline V and J ends were trimmed by 6 bases and 5 bases, with 16 bases remaining between them. From germline, CDR1 is SGHVS and CDR2 FQNEAQ. The second PCR ran about 6 to 12 cycles with a sample-barcoded 5' primer and J-beta primers. Every single cDNA molecule received a tag from a template-switch adaptor with 12 random nucleotides. TCRdb processed the 5' RACE reads anew with MiXCR; each CDR3 protein has one entry. The data show approximately 780,000 distinct CDR3 sequences, roughly 24% seen once. The authors isolated at least 7 million PBMCs per sample. The sample was also reused in another study, on T cells of mothers and their children.

Sequenced input: blood. The chain recombines TRBV7-8 with TRBJ1-1; D remains ambiguous. This receptor was obtained from a boy younger than 18 in good health. CDR3 residues: CASRGNSLGTEAFF. In nucleotides, the CDR3 is TGTGCCAGCAGAGGCAACAGTTTAGGGACTGAAGCTTTCTTT.